This T cell receptor beta chain appears in the sequencing data of a study of shared clonotypes between healthy human individuals. The germline V gene has CDR1 SGHDT and CDR2 YYEEEE. V trimming: 4 bases; J trimming: 0 bases; junction bases outside the gene matches: 5. The CDR3 has 16 amino acids. Using immunoSEQ multiplex PCR, the repertoire was profiled, and TCRdb retains in-frame clones only, with some absent. The repertoire holds around 2.5 million clones, with 80% to 95% as singletons. This TCR came from a man aged 18 to 29 in good health. Some clones in this sample may be carry-over from other donors' samples. The chain employs TRBV5-6 and TRBJ1-4, with TRBD1 identical over 8 bases. Sequencing input: naive CD4+ T cells from PBMCs. The subset: CD45RA+ positively selected. CDR3 sequence: CASSATGDTTNEKLFF. CDR3 DNA: TGTGCCAGCAGCGCGACAGGGGACACAACTAATGAAAAACTGTTTTTT.